This passage covers 8 T cell receptor beta chains from one sample sequenced in a study of blood T cells in healthy people across ages. Then a second PCR, running about 7 to 11 cycles, was carried out with a sample-barcoded 5' primer and a J-beta primer mix. One entry per CDR3 protein, called by TCRdb with MiXCR from the 5' RACE reads. The data contain some 690,000 distinct CDR3 sequences, 22% of them seen just once; the ten biggest clones take up roughly a fifth. The sample comprised blood. These receptors originate from a man in his 70s in good health.

This clonotype showed up many times. The chain carries TRBV20-1 and TRBJ2-3; tentative D call: TRBD2 (5 bases). The CDR3 runs 16 residues. The V end lost 6 bases, the J end lost 0 bases, and 19 bases lay between the germline ends. The germline CDR1 and CDR2 sequences are DFQATT and SNEGSKA (reference sequence). The CDR3 sequence: CSAGLRKGPSTDTQYF. CDR3 bases: TGCAGTGCCGGACTTCGGAAAGGCCCAAGCACAGATACGCAGTATTTT.

As to this clonotype: It may be a read error: a sequence one base away is much more abundant. V and J are TRBV5-5 and TRBJ1-2; D is possibly TRBD1 (6 bases). Germline V gene lookup returns CDR1 SGHKS and CDR2 YYEKEE (reference sequence). The CDR3 consists of 15 residues. The CDR3 sequence: CASSLAKTGTVGHTF. In DNA, the CDR3 is TGTGCCAGCAGCTTGGCGAAAACAGGGACGGTTGGCCACACCTTC.

V is TRBV2 and J is TRBJ2-2, with 7 bases identical to TRBD2. The CDR3 has 15 residues. CDR1 and CDR2 (germline): SNHLY, FYNNEI. J was trimmed by 2 bases and V by 2 bases; bases with no gene match: 2. The CDR3 nucleotides read TGTGCCAGCAGTGAAAAGCGGGGAAACACCGGGGAGCTGTTTTTT. It codes for CASSEKRGNTGELFF.

The DNA for the CDR3 is TGCAGTGCTAGACGGCTAGCGGGGATCCAGGATACGCAGTATTTT. Its translation is CSARRLAGIQDTQYF. The V call is TRBV20-1, the J call TRBJ2-3, with 9 positions matching TRBD2. Trimming at V came to 2 bases and at J to 6 bases, leaving 9 bases not matched to a gene. Germline lookup yields CDR1 DFQATT and CDR2 SNEGSKA (reference sequence). The CDR3 is made up of 15 amino acids.

The V call is TRBV7-2, the J call TRBJ1-5; D is perhaps TRBD1 (5 bases). Germline loops: CDR1 SGHTA, CDR2 FQGNSA. The CDR3 covers 14 residues. The V end lost 0 bases, the J end lost 7 bases, and 10 bases lay between the germline ends. CDR3 nucleotide sequence: TGTGCCAGCAGCTTAGCAGGGGTAGAACAGCCCCAGCATTTT. It encodes CASSLAGVEQPQHF.

This clonotype has just a few counts. The chain couples TRBV10-3 to TRBJ2-1; 9 nucleotides line up with TRBD2. The tail of the sequence fits TRBJ2-7 better, so the J call may be wrong. This CDR3 comprises 15 residues. The germline gives CDR1 ENHRY, CDR2 SYGVKD. In DNA, the CDR3 is TGTGCCATCAGTGACCCCGGGACTAGCCCCTACGAGCAGTACGTC. Translation: CAISDPGTSPYEQYV.

The chain recombines TRBV28 with TRBJ1-5; 7 bases map to TRBD1. Looked up from germline, CDR1 is MDHEN and CDR2 is SYDVKM. The V segment lost 5 bases and the J segment 6 bases; nucleotides outside the gene matches: 10. This CDR3 comprises 15 residues. The DNA for the CDR3 is TGTGCCAGCAGTCCCGACAGGGATATCGGTCAGCCCCAGCATTTT. Encoded protein: CASSPDRDIGQPQHF.

The chain has TRBV3-1 and TRBJ2-6; tentatively, D is TRBD2 (6 bases). Trimming stripped 4 bases from V and 0 bases from J, with 13 bases between. The CDR3 extends over 17 amino acids. CDR1 LGHDT and CDR2 YNNKEL come from the germline V gene (reference sequence). CDR3 nucleotide sequence: TGTGCCAGCAGCCGAACCGGGACTTCCTCTGGGGCCAACGTCCTGACTTTC. Its translation: CASSRTGTSSGANVLTF.